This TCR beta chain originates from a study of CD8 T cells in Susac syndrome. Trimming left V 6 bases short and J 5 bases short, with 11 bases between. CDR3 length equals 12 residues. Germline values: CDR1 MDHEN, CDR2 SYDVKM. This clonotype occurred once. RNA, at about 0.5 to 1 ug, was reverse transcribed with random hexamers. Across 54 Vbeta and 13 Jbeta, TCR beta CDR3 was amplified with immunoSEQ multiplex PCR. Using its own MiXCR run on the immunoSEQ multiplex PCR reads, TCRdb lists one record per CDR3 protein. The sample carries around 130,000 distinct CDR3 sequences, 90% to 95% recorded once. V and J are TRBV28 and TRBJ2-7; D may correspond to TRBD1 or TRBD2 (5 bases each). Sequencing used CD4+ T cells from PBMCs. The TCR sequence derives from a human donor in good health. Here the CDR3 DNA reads TGTGCCAGCAGAGCAGGGACCCACGAGCAGTACTTC. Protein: CASRAGTHEQYF.